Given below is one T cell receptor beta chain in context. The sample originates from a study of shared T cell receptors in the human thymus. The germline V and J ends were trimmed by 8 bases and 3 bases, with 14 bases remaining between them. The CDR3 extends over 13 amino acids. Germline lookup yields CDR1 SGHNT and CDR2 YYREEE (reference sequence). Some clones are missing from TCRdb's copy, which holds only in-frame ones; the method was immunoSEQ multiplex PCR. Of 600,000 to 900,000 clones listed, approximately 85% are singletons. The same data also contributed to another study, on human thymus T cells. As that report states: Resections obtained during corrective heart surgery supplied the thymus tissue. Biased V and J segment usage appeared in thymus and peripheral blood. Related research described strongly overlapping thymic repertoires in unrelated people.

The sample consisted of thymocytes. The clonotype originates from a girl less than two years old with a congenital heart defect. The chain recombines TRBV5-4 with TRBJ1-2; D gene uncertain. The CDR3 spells CASQGRRDYGYTF. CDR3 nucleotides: TGTGCCAGTCAAGGCAGGCGCGACTATGGCTACACCTTC. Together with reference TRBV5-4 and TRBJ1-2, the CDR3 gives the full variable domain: ETGVTQSPTHLIKTRGQQVTLRCSSQSGHNTVSWYQQALGQGPQFIFQYYREEENGRGNFPPRFSGLQFPNYSSELNVNALELDDSALYLCASQGRRDYGYTFGSGTRLTVV.